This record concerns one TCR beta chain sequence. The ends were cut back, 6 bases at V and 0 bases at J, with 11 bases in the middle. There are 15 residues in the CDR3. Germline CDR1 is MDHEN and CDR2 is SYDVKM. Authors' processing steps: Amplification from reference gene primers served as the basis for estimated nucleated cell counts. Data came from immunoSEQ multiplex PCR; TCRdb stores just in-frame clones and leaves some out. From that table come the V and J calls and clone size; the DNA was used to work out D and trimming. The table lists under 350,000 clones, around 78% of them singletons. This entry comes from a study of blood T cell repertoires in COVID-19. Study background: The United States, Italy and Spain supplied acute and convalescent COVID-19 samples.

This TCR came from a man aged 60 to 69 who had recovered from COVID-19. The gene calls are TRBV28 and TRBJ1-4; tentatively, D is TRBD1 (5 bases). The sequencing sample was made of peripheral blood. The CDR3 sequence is CASRWGGATNEKLFF. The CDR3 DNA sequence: TGTGCCAGCAGGTGGGGAGGGGCAACTAATGAAAAACTGTTTTTT.